This is a list of T cell receptor beta chains from one sample in a study of blood T cell repertoires in COVID-19. Clones were sequenced by immunoSEQ multiplex PCR, and TCRdb holds only the in-frame ones, with some missing. The data show some 97,000 clones, approximately 90% seen once. The sample consisted of peripheral blood. Receptors originate from a man aged 45-60 years with acute or convalescent COVID-19. The CDR3 runs from the conserved cysteine through the conserved F or W. Fields, in order: J gene, V gene, CDR3 protein.

J gene: TRBJ2-1
V gene: TRBV5-6
CDR3 protein: CASSRMGLSEGNEQFF

J gene: TRBJ1-2
V gene: TRBV29-1
CDR3 protein: CSVERGNNYGYTF

J gene: TRBJ1-2
V gene: TRBV23-1
CDR3 protein: CASSQPVRQGTGYTF

J gene: TRBJ1-5
V gene: TRBV19
CDR3 protein: CASSISGVGDQPQHF

J gene: TRBJ2-3
V gene: TRBV29-1
CDR3 protein: CSVEDPGAGRVGDTQYF

J gene: TRBJ2-7
V gene: TRBV27
CDR3 protein: CASSLGPGLAGGSSSYEQYF

J gene: TRBJ1-1
V gene: TRBV7-2
CDR3 protein: CASSLAGAEAFF

J gene: TRBJ1-2
V gene: TRBV12-3/TRBV12-4
CDR3 protein: CASNLQGKRSYTF

J gene: TRBJ2-7
V gene: TRBV11-2
CDR3 protein: CASSLGNGLAGDEQYF

J gene: TRBJ2-5
V gene: TRBV19
CDR3 protein: CASSIGRVETQYF

J gene: TRBJ2-7
V gene: TRBV2
CDR3 protein: CASRETSGAGEQYF

J gene: TRBJ2-1
V gene: TRBV11-3
CDR3 protein: CASSSPGLAGVNEQFF

J gene: TRBJ2-3
V gene: TRBV12-5
CDR3 protein: CASGLALSDTQYF

J gene: TRBJ1-4
V gene: TRBV5-1
CDR3 protein: CASRDRGGEKLFF

J gene: TRBJ2-3
V gene: TRBV5-8
CDR3 protein: CASSLGASDTQYF

J gene: TRBJ2-6
V gene: TRBV5-1
CDR3 protein: CASSPGTVGSGANVLTF

J gene: TRBJ2-3
V gene: TRBV5-6
CDR3 protein: CASSLVVGDLGTDTQYF

J gene: TRBJ2-7
V gene: TRBV30
CDR3 protein: CAWSRQVLYEQYF

J gene: TRBJ1-6
V gene: TRBV6-5
CDR3 protein: CASRSQRYNSPLHF

J gene: TRBJ2-7
V gene: TRBV19
CDR3 protein: CASSRTPQVIGQYF

J gene: TRBJ2-3
V gene: TRBV7-9
CDR3 protein: CASSLEGFTDTQYF

J gene: TRBJ1-2
V gene: TRBV3-1/TRBV3-2
CDR3 protein: CASSASTGHTNYGYTF

J gene: TRBJ2-3
V gene: TRBV18
CDR3 protein: CASSPLLGLAGYTDTQYF

J gene: TRBJ1-5
V gene: TRBV6-5
CDR3 protein: CASSYSGGKGDQPQHF

J gene: TRBJ1-4
V gene: TRBV7-9
CDR3 protein: CASSFSLGTGGPNEKLFF

J gene: TRBJ1-2
V gene: TRBV5-1
CDR3 protein: CASSREEGREYGYTF

J gene: TRBJ2-3
V gene: TRBV11-3
CDR3 protein: CASSVRLAGGPDTQYF

J gene: TRBJ2-3
V gene: TRBV18
CDR3 protein: CASSPISLAGVAVADTQYF

J gene: TRBJ2-3
V gene: TRBV19
CDR3 protein: CASSPGTSGRAEADTQYF